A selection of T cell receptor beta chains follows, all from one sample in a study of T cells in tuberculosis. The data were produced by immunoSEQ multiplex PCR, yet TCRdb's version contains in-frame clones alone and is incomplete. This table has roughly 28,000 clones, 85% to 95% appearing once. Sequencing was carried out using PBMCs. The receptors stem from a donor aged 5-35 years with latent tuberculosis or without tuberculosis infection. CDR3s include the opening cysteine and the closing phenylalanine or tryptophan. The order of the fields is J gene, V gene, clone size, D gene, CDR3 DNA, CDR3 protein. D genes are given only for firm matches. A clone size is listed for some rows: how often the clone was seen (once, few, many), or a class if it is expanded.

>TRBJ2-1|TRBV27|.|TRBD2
TGTGCCAGCAGTTTACTCTCTAGCGGGAGCCTTAGCTCCTACAATGAGCAGTTCTTC
CASSLLSSGSLSSYNEQFF
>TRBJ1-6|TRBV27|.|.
TGTGCCAGCAAAATTCAGGGGTATAATTCACCCCTCCACTTT
CASKIQGYNSPLHF
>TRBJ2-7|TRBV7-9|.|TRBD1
TGTGCCAGCGTTCTCATGGGGACAGGGGACGAGCAGTACTTC
CASVLMGTGDEQYF
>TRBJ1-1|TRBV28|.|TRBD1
TGTGCCAGCAGGTACAGGGGGGAAGCTTTCTTT
CASRYRGEAFF
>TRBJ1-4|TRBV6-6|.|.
TGTGCCAGCAGGGGAGGGCTTACAACTAATGAAAAACTGTTTTTT
CASRGGLTTNEKLFF
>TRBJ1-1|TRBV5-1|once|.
TGCGCCAGCAGCGTCGACAGTATGAACACTGAAGCTTTCTTT
CASSVDSMNTEAFF
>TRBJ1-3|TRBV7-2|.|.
TGTGCCAGCAGCCTGGGGCAGAGCTCTGGAAACACCATATATTTT
CASSLGQSSGNTIYF
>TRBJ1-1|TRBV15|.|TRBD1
TGTGCCACCAGCAGGGACAGGGGACCAGGTGAAGCTTTCTTT
CATSRDRGPGEAFF
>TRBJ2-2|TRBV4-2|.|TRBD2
TGTGCCAGCAGCCAAGAACCTAGCGGGGGGGTCGGGGAGCTGTTTTTT
CASSQEPSGGVGELFF
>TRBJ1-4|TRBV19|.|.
TGTGCCAGTAGTCCCCGAAACAGGGAGACTAATGAAAAACTGTTTTTT
CASSPRNRETNEKLFF
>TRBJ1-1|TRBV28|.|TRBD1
TGTGCCAGCAGCCCCGCGGGACAGGGGGCCACTGAAGCTTTCTTT
CASSPAGQGATEAFF
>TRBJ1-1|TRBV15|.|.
TGTGCCACCAGCAGAACCAGGGTGAACACTGAAGCTTTCTTT
CATSRTRVNTEAFF
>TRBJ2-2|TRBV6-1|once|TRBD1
TGTGCCAGCAGTGAAGGACAGGGAAGGATCTCCGGGGAGCTGTTTTTT
CASSEGQGRISGELFF
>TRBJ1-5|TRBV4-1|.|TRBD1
TGCGCCAGCAGCCAAGTTACAGGGGGCATAAGCAATCAGCCCCAGCATTTT
CASSQVTGGISNQPQHF
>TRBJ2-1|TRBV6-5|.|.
TGTGCCAGCAGTTCGGGACTTAATGAGCAGTTCTTC
CASSSGLNEQFF
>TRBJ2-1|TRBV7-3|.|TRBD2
TGTGCCAGCAGCTTGACTAGCTTCAATGAGCAGTTCTTC
CASSLTSFNEQFF
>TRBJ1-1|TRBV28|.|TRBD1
TGTGCCAGCAGCCAAGGACAGGGCAGGACTGAAGCTTTCTTT
CASSQGQGRTEAFF
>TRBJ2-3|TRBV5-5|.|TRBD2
TGTGCCAGCAGCTTGGGGCGACTAGCTACAGATACGCAGTATTTT
CASSLGRLATDTQYF
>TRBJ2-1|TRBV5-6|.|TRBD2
TGTGCCAGCAGCCCGTCGGGGGGGACTGTAGGGCAGTTCTTC
CASSPSGGTVGQFF
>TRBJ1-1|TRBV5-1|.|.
TGCGCCAGCAGACCAATGGACAGCTATAACACTGAAGCTTTCTTT
CASRPMDSYNTEAFF
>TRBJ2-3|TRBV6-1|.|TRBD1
TGTGCCAGCAGTGCTATGGGGACAGGGAACACAGATACGCAGTATTTT
CASSAMGTGNTDTQYF
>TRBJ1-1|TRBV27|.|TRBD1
TGTGCCAGCAGAGCGGGACAGGGGTTATTTGAAGCTTTCTTT
CASRAGQGLFEAFF
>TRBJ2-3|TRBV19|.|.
TGTGCCAGTAGCCCGCCTGGCGGGGATACGCAGTATTTT
CASSPPGGDTQYF
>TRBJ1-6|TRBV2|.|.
TGTGCCAGCAGTGTAGGGGCCCCGGCACCCCTCCACTTT
CASSVGAPAPLHF
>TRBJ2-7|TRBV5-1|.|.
TGCGCCAGCAGCTTGGGGGCAGCCCGCTACGAGCAGTACTTC
CASSLGAARYEQYF
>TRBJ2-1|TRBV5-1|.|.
TGCGCCAGCAGCTTATCCAGCGGCTCCTACAATGAGCAGTTCTTC
CASSLSSGSYNEQFF
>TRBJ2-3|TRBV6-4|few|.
TGTGCCAGCAGTGAATCCGTGGGGGGTAGCACAGATACGCAGTATTTT
CASSESVGGSTDTQYF
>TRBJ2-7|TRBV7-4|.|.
.
CASRPSVGLGTTSLTRYF
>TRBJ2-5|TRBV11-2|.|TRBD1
TGTGCCAGCAGGCCGGACAGGAACCAAGAGACCCAGTACTTC
CASRPDRNQETQYF
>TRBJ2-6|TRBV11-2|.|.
TGTGCCAGCAGCACCTGGGACTCCTCTGGGGCCAACGTCCTGACTTTC
CASSTWDSSGANVLTF
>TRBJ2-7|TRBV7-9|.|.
TGTGCCAGCAGCGCGAGACTTGGGTACGAGCAGTACTTC
CASSARLGYEQYF
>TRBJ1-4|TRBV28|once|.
TGTGCCAGCAGTAACCAGGGGAGAATGGGCGAAAAACTGTTTTTT
CASSNQGRMGEKLFF
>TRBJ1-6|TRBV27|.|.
TGTGCCAGCAGTCGCGACGGGGCCTATAATTCACCCCTCCACTTT
CASSRDGAYNSPLHF
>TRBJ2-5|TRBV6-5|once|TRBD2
TGTGCCAGCAGTCCACTAGCGGGAGGGGGAGAGACCCAGTACTTC
CASSPLAGGGETQYF
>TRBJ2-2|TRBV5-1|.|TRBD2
TGCGCCAGCAGCACCGGGACTAGCGGAGTGGCCGGGGAGCTGTTTTTT
CASSTGTSGVAGELFF
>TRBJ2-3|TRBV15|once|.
TGTGCCACCAGCAGAGATCAAATAGATACGCAGTATTTT
CATSRDQIDTQYF
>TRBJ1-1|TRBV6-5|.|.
TGTGCCAGCAGCCCCGACATTGTGTACACTGAAGCTTTCTTT
CASSPDIVYTEAFF
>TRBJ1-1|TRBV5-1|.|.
TGCGCCAGCAGCCTCGAAAGTGGCGGGGGGACTGAAGCTTTCTTT
CASSLESGGGTEAFF
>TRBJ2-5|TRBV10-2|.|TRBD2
TGCGCCAGCAGTGATTGGCTAGCGGGAGCAAAGACCCAGTACTTC
CASSDWLAGAKTQYF
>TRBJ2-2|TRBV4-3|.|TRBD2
TGCGCCAGCAGCCAAGGATGGGAGGGGACCGGGGAGCTGTTTTTT
CASSQGWEGTGELFF
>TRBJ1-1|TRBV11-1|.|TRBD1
TGTGCCAGCAGCTTAGACCTGGGGACAGGGATGACTGAAGCTTTCTTT
CASSLDLGTGMTEAFF
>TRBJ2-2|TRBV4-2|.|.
TGTGCCAGCAGCCCACAGGGACGTCAGGCCGGGGAGCTGTTTTTT
CASSPQGRQAGELFF
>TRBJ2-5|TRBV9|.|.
TGTGCCAGCAGTAACGGCCAAGAGACCCAGTACTTC
CASSNGQETQYF
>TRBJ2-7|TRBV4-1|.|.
TGCGCCAGCAGCCAAGTAGGAGCCTACGAGCAGTACTTC
CASSQVGAYEQYF
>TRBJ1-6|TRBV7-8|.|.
TGTGCCAGCAGCTCCCCACGAGCGGGTTATTCACCCCTCCACTTT
CASSSPRAGYSPLHF
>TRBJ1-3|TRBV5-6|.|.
TGTGCCAGCAGCTTGAGAGGGTTCTCTGGAAACACCATATATTTT
CASSLRGFSGNTIYF
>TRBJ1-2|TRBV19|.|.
TGTGCCAGTAGTGGTATTCTAGCGGCAGGTCGTAACTATGGCTACACCTTC
CASSGILAAGRNYGYTF
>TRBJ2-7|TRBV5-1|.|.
TGCGCCAGCACTTTGCGTGAGGATTACCCAACCTACGAGCAGTACTTC
CASTLREDYPTYEQYF
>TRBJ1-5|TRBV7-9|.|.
TGTGCCAGCAGCTTAGCGCGCGGGGGAGTGGTCCGGCGCAATCAGCCCCAGCATTTT
CASSLARGGVVRRNQPQHF
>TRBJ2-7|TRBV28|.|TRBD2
TGTGCCAGCAGCCGCCCGGCGGGGGGGACCTACGAGCAGTACTTC
CASSRPAGGTYEQYF
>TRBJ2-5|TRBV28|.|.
TGTGCCAGCAGTACCGGACAGCAAGAGACCCAGTACTTC
CASSTGQQETQYF
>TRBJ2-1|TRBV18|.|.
TGTGCCAGCTCCCTCGGACATAACAATGAGCAGTTCTTC
CASSLGHNNEQFF
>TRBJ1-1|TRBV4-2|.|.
TGTGCCAGCAGCCCTTTGACAGGTCTCACTGAAGCTTTCTTT
CASSPLTGLTEAFF
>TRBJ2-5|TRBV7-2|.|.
TGTGCCAGCAGTAAGATGACAGGACAAGAGACCCAGTACTTC
CASSKMTGQETQYF
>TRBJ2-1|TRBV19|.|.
TGTGCCAGTAGCTTGGGGGCGAGACTCAATGAGCAGTTCTTC
CASSLGARLNEQFF